The TCR beta chain under discussion was sequenced for a study of blood T cell repertoires in COVID-19. Turning to the study itself: PBMCs, B-cell-depleted T cells, or T cells were the source of the cDNA or gDNA that made up the material.

The V segment lost 5 bases and the J segment 3 bases; nucleotides outside the gene matches: 7. The CDR3 is 15 residues long. CDR1 and CDR2 from the germline V gene are SGHTA and FQGNSA. Only in-frame clones appear in the TCRdb table, and some are missing; sequencing was by immunoSEQ multiplex PCR. The profile covers about 440,000 clones, with 87% appearing a single time and about 2.1% taken by the ten largest. The source is a woman younger than 35 with acute COVID-19. Sequencing input: PBMCs or T cells enriched from blood (not recorded which). The J gene is TRBJ1-5, the V gene TRBV7-2, with 7 bases that match TRBD1. The CDR3 DNA is TGTGCCAGCAGCCCTCAGACAGGGCTCAATCAGCCCCAGCATTTT. This encodes CASSPQTGLNQPQHF.